This T cell receptor beta chain was profiled in a study of cytomegalovirus exposure and HLA in healthy donors. Study-wide background: The approximately 120 validation repertoires used the same platform as the roughly 620 first-cohort repertoires, a later analysis reported. Findings of the study overall: In a later analysis, first-cohort TCR clusters were found to tend to co-occur in the 120 validation repertoires. The classifier reportedly diagnosed cytomegalovirus status with high specificity and sensitivity. In vitro experiments confirmed that three CMV-associated chains were specific for CMV antigens.

A remark on this clone: As yet, its antigen is unknown.

Profiling relied on immunoSEQ multiplex PCR, and the TCRdb table lists in-frame clones only, not all of them. The table lists 250,000 to 350,000 clones, around 89% of them singletons. CDR1 is SGHDN and CDR2 is FVKESK in the germline V gene. V was clipped by 4 bases and J by 4 bases, with 14 bases between them. The length of the CDR3 is 15 residues. The chain employs TRBV14 and TRBJ2-1, with D perhaps TRBD1 (6 bases). The sequence was collected from a woman aged 18-29 years in good health and CMV-seronegative. The sample comprised PBMCs. The CDR3: CASSPPGALYNEQFF. The CDR3 nucleotides read TGTGCCAGCAGCCCCCCAGGGGCCTTATACAATGAGCAGTTCTTC.